This note documents a single T cell receptor beta chain sequence. Its matching antigen is unknown. The data are from a study of cytomegalovirus exposure and HLA in healthy donors. Study-level points and caveats: TCR beta sequences reportedly predicted most subjects' HLA-A and HLA-B alleles accurately. Owing to their indistinguishability, certain V segments, notably TRBV6-2 and TRBV6-3, were excluded.

In the PCR, 60 Vbeta and 13 Jbeta primers were used. Clones were read by immunoSEQ multiplex PCR, and TCRdb kept only the in-frame ones, dropping some. The sample includes about 120,000 clones, 60% to 75% seen only once; the top ten take roughly 3%. Germline assignment: CDR1 SGHRS and CDR2 YFSETQ. There are 13 residues in the CDR3. V shed 0 bases and J shed 9 bases, with 10 bases lying between them. The specimen sequenced was PBMCs. This receptor was obtained from a woman aged 40 to 50 in good health and CMV-seropositive. The J gene is TRBJ2-1, the V gene TRBV5-1; TRBD1 might be the D (6 bases). CDR3 in amino acids: CASSLGGQTEQFF. The CDR3 DNA sequence: TGCGCCAGCAGCTTGGGAGGACAGACTGAGCAGTTCTTC.